Here is one TCR beta chain with its context. Negative isolation yielded CD8+ and CD4+ T cells; FACS enriched TEMRA cells. Random hexamers served to reverse transcribe roughly 0.5 to 1 ug RNA. Amplification of the TCR beta CDR3 was carried out by immunoSEQ multiplex PCR, which spanned a total of 54 Vbeta and 13 Jbeta segments. MiXCR, run by TCRdb on the immunoSEQ multiplex PCR reads, gives a single entry per CDR3 protein. The sample has roughly 80,000 distinct CDR3 sequences, approximately 94% seen once. The sample comes from a study of CD8 T cells in Susac syndrome. Sequences were obtained from CD8+ T cells from PBMCs. The receptor's source is a human donor in good health.

The CDR3 region has the DNA TGTGCCAGCAGCTTAAGGAGAAGGGTGGGGGAGACCCAGTACTTC. It encodes CASSLRRRVGETQYF. The gene calls are TRBV7-9 and TRBJ2-5; D ambiguous. The V gene lost 2 bases and the J gene lost 5 bases, with 15 bases spanning the gap. From germline, CDR1 is SEHNR and CDR2 FQNEAQ (reference sequence). This CDR3 comprises 15 residues.